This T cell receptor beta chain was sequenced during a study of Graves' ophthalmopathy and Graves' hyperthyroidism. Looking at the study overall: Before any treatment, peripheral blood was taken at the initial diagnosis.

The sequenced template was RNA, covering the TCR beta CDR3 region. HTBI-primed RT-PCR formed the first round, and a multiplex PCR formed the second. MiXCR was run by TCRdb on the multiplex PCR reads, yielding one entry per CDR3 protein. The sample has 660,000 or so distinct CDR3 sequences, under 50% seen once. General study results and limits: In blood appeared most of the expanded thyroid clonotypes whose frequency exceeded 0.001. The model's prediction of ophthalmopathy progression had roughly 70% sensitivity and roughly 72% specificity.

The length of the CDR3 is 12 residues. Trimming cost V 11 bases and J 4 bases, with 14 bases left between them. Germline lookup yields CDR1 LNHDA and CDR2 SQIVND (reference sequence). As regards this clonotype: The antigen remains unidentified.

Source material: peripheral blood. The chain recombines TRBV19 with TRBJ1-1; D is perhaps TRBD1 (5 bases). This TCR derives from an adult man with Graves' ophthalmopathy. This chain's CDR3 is CAGRAGGTEAFF. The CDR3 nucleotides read TGTGCCGGAAGAGCGGGGGGCACTGAAGCTTTCTTT.